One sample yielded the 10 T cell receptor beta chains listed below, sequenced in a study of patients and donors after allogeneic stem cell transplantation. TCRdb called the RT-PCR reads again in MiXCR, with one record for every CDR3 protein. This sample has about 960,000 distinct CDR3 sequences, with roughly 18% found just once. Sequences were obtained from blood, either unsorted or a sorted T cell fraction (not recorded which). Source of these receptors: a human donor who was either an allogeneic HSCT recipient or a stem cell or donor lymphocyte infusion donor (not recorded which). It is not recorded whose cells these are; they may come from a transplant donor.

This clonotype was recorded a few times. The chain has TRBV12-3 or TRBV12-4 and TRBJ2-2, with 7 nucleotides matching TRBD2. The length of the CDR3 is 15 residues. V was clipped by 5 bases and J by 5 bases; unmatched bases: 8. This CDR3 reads CASSPLAGVTGELFF. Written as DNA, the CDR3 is TGTGCCAGCAGTCCGCTGGCGGGAGTTACCGGGGAGCTGTTTTTT.

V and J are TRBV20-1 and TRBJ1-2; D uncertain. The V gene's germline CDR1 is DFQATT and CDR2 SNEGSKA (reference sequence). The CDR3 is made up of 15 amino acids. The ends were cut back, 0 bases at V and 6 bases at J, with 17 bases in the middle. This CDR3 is CSARDRPGGENGYTF. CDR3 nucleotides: TGCAGTGCTAGAGATAGGCCAGGCGGGGAGAATGGCTACACCTTC.

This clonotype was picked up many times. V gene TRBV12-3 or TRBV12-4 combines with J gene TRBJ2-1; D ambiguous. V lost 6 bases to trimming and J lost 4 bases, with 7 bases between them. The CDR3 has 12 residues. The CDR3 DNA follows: TGTGCCAGCAGGGGCCGATACAATGAGCAGTTCTTC. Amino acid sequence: CASRGRYNEQFF.

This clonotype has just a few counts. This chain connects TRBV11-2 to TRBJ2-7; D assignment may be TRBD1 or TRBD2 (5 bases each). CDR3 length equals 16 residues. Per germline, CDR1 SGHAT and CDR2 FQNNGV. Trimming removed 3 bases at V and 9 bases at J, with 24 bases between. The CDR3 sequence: CASSFVMRGRSYLQYF. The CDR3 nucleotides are TGTGCCAGCAGCTTTGTCATGAGGGGACGGAGTTACTTGCAGTACTTC.

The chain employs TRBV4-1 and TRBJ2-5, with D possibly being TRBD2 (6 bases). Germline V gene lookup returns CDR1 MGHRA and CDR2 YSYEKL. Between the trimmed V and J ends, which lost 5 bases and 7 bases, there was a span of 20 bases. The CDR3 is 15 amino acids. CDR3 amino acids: CASSGRDSWVRTQYF. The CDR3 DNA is TGCGCCAGCAGCGGACGGGACTCCTGGGTACGGACCCAGTACTTC.

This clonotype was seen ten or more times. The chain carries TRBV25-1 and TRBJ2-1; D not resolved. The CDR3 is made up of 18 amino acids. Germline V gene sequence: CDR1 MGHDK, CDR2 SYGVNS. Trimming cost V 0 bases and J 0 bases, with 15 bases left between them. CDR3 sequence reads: CASSEYSRSGLSYNEQFF. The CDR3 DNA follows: TGTGCCAGCAGTGAATATTCCAGAAGTGGTCTCTCCTACAATGAGCAGTTCTTC.

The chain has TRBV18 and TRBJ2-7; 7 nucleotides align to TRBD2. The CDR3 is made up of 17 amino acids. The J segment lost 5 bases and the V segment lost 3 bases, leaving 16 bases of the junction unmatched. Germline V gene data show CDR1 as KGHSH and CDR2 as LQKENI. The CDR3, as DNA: TGTGCCAGCTCACCTCCGGGACTACGAAAATACCCTGACGAGCAGTACTTC. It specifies CASSPPGLRKYPDEQYF. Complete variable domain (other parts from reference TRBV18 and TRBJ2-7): NAGVMQNPRHLVRRRGQEARLRCSPMKGHSHVYWYRQLPEEGLKFMVYLQKENIIDESGMPKERFSAEFPKEGPSILRIQQVVRGDSAAYFCASSPPGLRKYPDEQYFGPGTRLTVT.

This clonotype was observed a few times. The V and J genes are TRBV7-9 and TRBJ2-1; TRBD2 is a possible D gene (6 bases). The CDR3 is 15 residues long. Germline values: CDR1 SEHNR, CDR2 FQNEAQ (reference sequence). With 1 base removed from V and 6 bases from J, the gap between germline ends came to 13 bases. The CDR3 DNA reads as TGTGCCAGCAGCTTAGAACTAGCTTTCCGCAATGAGCAGTTCTTC. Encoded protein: CASSLELAFRNEQFF.

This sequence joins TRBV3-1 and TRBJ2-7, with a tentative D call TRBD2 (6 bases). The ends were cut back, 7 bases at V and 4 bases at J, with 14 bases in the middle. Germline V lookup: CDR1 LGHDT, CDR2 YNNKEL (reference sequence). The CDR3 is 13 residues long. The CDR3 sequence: CASKGRGSYEQYF. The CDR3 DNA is TGTGCCAGCAAGGGGCGGGGATCGTACGAGCAGTACTTC.

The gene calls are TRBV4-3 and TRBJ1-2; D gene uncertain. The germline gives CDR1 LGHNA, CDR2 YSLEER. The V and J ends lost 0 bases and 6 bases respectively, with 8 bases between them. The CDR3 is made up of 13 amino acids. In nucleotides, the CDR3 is TGCGCCAGCAGCCAAGATAGTATACATGGCTACACCTTC. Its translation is CASSQDSIHGYTF.